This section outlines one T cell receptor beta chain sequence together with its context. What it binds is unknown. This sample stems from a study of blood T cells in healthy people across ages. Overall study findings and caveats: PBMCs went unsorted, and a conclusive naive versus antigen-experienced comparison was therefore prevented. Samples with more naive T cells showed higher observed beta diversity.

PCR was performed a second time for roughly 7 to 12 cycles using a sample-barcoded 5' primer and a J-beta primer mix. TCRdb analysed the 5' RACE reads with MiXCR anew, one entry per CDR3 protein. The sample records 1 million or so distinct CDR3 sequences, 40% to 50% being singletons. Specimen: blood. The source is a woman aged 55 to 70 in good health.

The CDR3 spells CATALPQGSSYEQYF. The CDR3, as DNA: TGTGCCACCGCCCTGCCGCAGGGGAGCTCCTACGAGCAGTACTTC. The chain carries TRBV19 and TRBJ2-7, with D possibly TRBD1 on 6 matching bases. V lost 10 bases to trimming and J lost 0 bases, with 19 bases between them. Germline assignment: CDR1 LNHDA and CDR2 SQIVND (reference sequence). CDR3 length: 15 amino acids.